The clone carrying this TCR beta chain was seen a few times. No antigen is known for it. This sample is drawn from a study of T cells in Graves' hyperthyroidism and ophthalmopathy. RNA transcripts were the template for amplifying TCR beta CDR3 regions. Using the HTBI primer set, a first-round RT-PCR was run on the TCR CDR3. Each CDR3 protein gets one entry after TCRdb re-called the multiplex PCR reads with MiXCR. The table lists approximately 360,000 distinct CDR3 sequences, 20% to 25% of them singletons. With a duration under 2 months, the hyperthyroidism was newly diagnosed in patients aged 18 to 65. Patients were excluded for uncontrolled infection, other autoimmune disease, pregnancy or lactation. Overall study findings and caveats: Stable hyperthyroidism was told apart from ophthalmopathy by a model built on 13 V-J features. Most clonotypes expanded in thyroid above 0.001 were likewise present in blood.

The TCR sequence derives from a man over 45 with Graves' hyperthyroidism. The material sequenced was blood.

DNA for the CDR3: TGTGCCAGCAGCCAAGAGGGGGTCTCATCCGGGGGCTACGAGCAGTACTTC. As protein: CASSQEGVSSGGYEQYF. This chain joins TRBV4-2 and TRBJ2-7, with D possibly being TRBD2 (6 bases). V dropped 0 bases and J dropped 3 bases, with 18 bases sitting between them. The CDR3 extends over 17 amino acids. Germline CDR1 and CDR2: LGHNA and YNFKEQ.